This T cell receptor (beta chain) was documented in a study of T-cell reconstitution after alpha-beta-depleted transplantation in children (dated by TCRdb to 2016 to 2018). For the wider study: Using TCR repertoire profiling, the study followed T-cell immune reconstitution in a quantitative way in children after TCRalphabeta/CD19-depleted allogeneic hematopoietic cell transplantation.

CDR1 and CDR2 are drawn from the germline V gene: MNHEY, SVGAGI. The CDR3 measures 16 amino acids from cysteine to phenylalanine. CDR3 DNA is the only sequence kept; it has 48 bases, read in frame from the first base. V is shortened by 0 bases, J by 0 bases, and the region joining them spans 9 bases. The full study reports these points: In some patients, high TCRbeta diversity at day 60 was attributed to recipient T cells and intrathymic progenitors that had survived conditioning. Over the following months the frequencies of hyperexpanded clones went down, and after one year T-cell counts and TCRbeta diversity were mostly credited to newly produced T cells. Apparently early alphabetaT-cell count recovery about two months after transplant reportedly relied on only several hundred rapidly expanded clones derived from non-depleted graft cells.

Libraries were prepared through PCR. Sequencing instrument: Illumina HiSeq 2500. Molecular barcoding was employed in the preparation of TCR libraries, with unique molecular identifiers being used to normalize TCRbeta repertoire quantification. The public reads were reanalyzed by TCRdb: fastp trimming at Q25, MiXCR alignment, in-frame beta chains only. Entries that share a CDR3 protein sequence are merged under the most common genes and DNA. This sample gives fewer than 550,000 distinct CDR3 sequences in total; roughly 10% of them show up just once. The top ten constitute about 14% of the sample. A few counts support this clonotype. Its antigen is still unknown. No base quality information exists; no much larger clone differs at one position. The treatment or condition label on this specimen signifies: allogeneic hematopoietic cell transplantation with graft depleted of TCRalphabeta T cells and CD19 B cells. TCRalphabeta/CD19-depleted allogeneic hematopoietic cell grafts were given to the transplant recipients, all of whom were children.

Sample: PBMCs, mostly from graft donor cells, taken 180 days after TCRalphabeta/CD19-depleted stem cell transplant. The chain joins TRBV6-5 to TRBJ2-1; no D gene can be assigned with confidence. The receptor comes from a female patient aged 2-9 years who had a stem cell transplant for aplastic anemia, so the T cells may come from the graft donor. CDR3 protein: CASSYSGPSSYNEQFF. The DNA reads as follows: TGTGCCAGCAGTTACTCGGGCCCAAGCTCCTACAATGAGCAGTTCTTC.